A selection of T cell receptor beta chains follows, all from one sample in a study of post-analysis software for immune sequencing data. TCRdb redid the calling of the PCR reads with MiXCR, one entry per CDR3 protein. The data hold 650,000 to 850,000 distinct CDR3 sequences, with about half observed a single time. The specimen was blood. The receptors originated from a girl aged 10 to 17 with multiple sclerosis. Each CDR3 is given with its conserved first and last residue. D genes are given only for firm matches.

J | V | D | CDR3
TRBJ1-2 | TRBV9 | TRBD1 | CASSASDRGYGYTF
TRBJ2-6 | TRBV6-6 | . | CASRSLGGFFRANVLTF
TRBJ1-4 | TRBV6-6 | . | CASSYSGAPLNEKLFF
TRBJ1-2 | TRBV6-4 | . | CASSRPAGHLYDYGYTF
TRBJ2-7 | TRBV10-3 | . | CAISDRSTYEQYF
TRBJ2-5 | TRBV13 | . | CASSPPPGRQETQYF
TRBJ2-3 | TRBV5-1 | TRBD1 | CASNPGQAADTQYF
TRBJ2-1 | TRBV20-1 | TRBD2 | CSAARTSANNEQFF
. | TRBV15 | TRBD2 | CATSRGGGSDEQYF
TRBJ2-7 | TRBV20-1 | TRBD1 | CSAPTSGTGQYEQYF
TRBJ2-3 | TRBV28 | TRBD1 | CASTQGSRGLVDTQYF
TRBJ2-2 | TRBV24-1 | . | CATSDWKGLGTGELFF
TRBJ2-1 | TRBV9 | . | CASSVGWGSNEQFF
TRBJ1-5 | TRBV2 | . | CASREGGSNQPQHF
TRBJ1-2 | TRBV27 | TRBD1 | CASSLSGTGQGRYGYTF
TRBJ2-7 | TRBV20-1 | . | CSAPPLAEPSYEQYF
TRBJ2-7 | TRBV7-9 | . | CASSTRISPLEQYF
TRBJ2-1 | TRBV20-1 | TRBD2 | CSARDRRAGDNEQFF
TRBJ2-5 | TRBV13 | . | CASSLGLREETQYF
. | TRBV10-3 | . | CAISESGSAAGREQYF
TRBJ1-4 | TRBV20-1 | . | CSASGGRARRGEKLFF
TRBJ2-5 | TRBV3-1 | . | CASSQGLANQETQYF
TRBJ2-7 | TRBV27 | . | CVSGGRGTYEQYF
TRBJ1-5 | TRBV21-1 | . | CASSTPQGGCNQPQHF
TRBJ2-5 | TRBV11-2 | . | CASSPGTGQYF
TRBJ2-7 | TRBV20-1 | . | CSAREREYEQYF
TRBJ2-4 | TRBV27 | . | CASSWASGGGGQYF
TRBJ2-1 | TRBV27 | TRBD2 | CASSLSPSGILEKFF
. | TRBV20-1 | . | CSARDQGTVTYEQYF
TRBJ2-7 | TRBV9 | . | CASSEGPGTQYEQYF
TRBJ2-3 | TRBV7-2 | . | CASSPSGRDTDTQYF
TRBJ2-6 | TRBV6-1 | TRBD2 | CASSEAASGRAGANVLTF
TRBJ1-6 | TRBV2 | . | CASSEIGPPDSPLHF
TRBJ2-7 | TRBV12-5 | . | CASGYSTAEQYF
TRBJ2-1 | TRBV10-3 | . | CAITTGGGKNNEQFF
TRBJ1-5 | TRBV12-3/TRBV12-4 | TRBD1 | CASRSGTATISNQPQHF
. | TRBV9 | . | CASSAGGGTQYF
TRBJ2-7 | TRBV5-4 | TRBD1 | CASSLSTGAYEQYF
TRBJ2-1 | TRBV7-8 | TRBD2 | CASSLVEHGAGGAYNEQFF
TRBJ2-3 | TRBV28 | TRBD1 | CASSPRDRLTDTQYF
TRBJ2-5 | TRBV28 | . | CASSFTRVQETQYF
TRBJ2-5 | TRBV9 | . | CASSVNRGEASGNNEQYF
TRBJ2-7 | TRBV10-3 | TRBD1 | CAISSGQNYEQYF
TRBJ2-7 | TRBV6-1 | TRBD2 | CASGLAGIYEQYF
TRBJ2-2 | TRBV4-3 | . | CASSQEGPRAANTGELFF
TRBJ1-2 | TRBV7-9 | . | CSSSLDYGYTF
TRBJ1-2 | TRBV27 | . | CASSSLIDNYGYTF
TRBJ2-7 | TRBV29-1 | TRBD1 | CSVVDRGRYEQYF
TRBJ2-5 | TRBV5-6 | . | CASSWVVGEQYF
TRBJ2-1 | TRBV29-1 | . | CSVGRDRGTSNEQFF
TRBJ1-5 | TRBV10-3 | . | CAISESRQKPNQPQHF
TRBJ2-7 | TRBV5-6 | . | CASSLTLGHYEQYF
TRBJ2-7 | TRBV10-3 | . | CAISESGGGTYEQYF
TRBJ2-5 | TRBV14 | TRBD1 | CASSHDLGGETQYF
TRBJ2-1 | TRBV10-2 | TRBD2 | CASSEGLAGEQFF
TRBJ2-3 | TRBV5-1 | TRBD2 | CASNGLAGNPSTDTQYF
TRBJ1-2 | TRBV12-3/TRBV12-4 | TRBD1 | CASRPPGQGILTYGYTF
TRBJ1-2 | TRBV12-3/TRBV12-4 | . | CASRTRGDYGYTF
TRBJ1-2 | TRBV29-1 | . | CSAGEGGYGYTF